These 25 T cell receptor beta chains originate from one sample sequenced in a study of regulatory T cells in long-lasting Graves disease. CDR3-region Arm-PCR and iRepertoire HTBI primers produced the TCR beta libraries. TCRdb passed the multiplex PCR reads through MiXCR, listing each CDR3 protein once. Counted here are 400,000 to 500,000 distinct CDR3 sequences, 16% occurring once; the ten biggest clones make up about a quarter. The time point denotes: newly diagnosed GD, antithyroid drugs for less than 3 months. Following extraction of RNA from PBMCs, that RNA was used to make the TCR library. The data were also submitted as part of a second study, on T cells in Graves' hyperthyroidism and ophthalmopathy.

Here the sequenced sample was peripheral blood mononuclear cells (PBMCs), taken at new diagnosis, from a patient treated with antithyroid drugs. These receptor sequences come from a woman aged 18-29 years with Graves disease.

This clonotype came up many times. The CDR3 nucleotides read TGTGCCAGCAGCCAAGCGGGAGTAGGGCTGGGGGAGCAGTACTTC. It translates to CASSQAGVGLGEQYF. V is TRBV4-2 and J is TRBJ2-7; weak D call: TRBD2 (6 bases). The length of the CDR3 is 15 residues. V gave up 1 base and J gave up 7 bases, with 17 bases separating them. From germline, CDR1 is LGHNA and CDR2 YNFKEQ.

This clonotype occurred a few times. The chain carries TRBV11-2 and TRBJ2-4; 8 nucleotides agree with TRBD1. The length of the CDR3 is 14 residues. V shed 5 bases and J 8 bases; nucleotides not matched to a gene: 8. Germline CDR1 and CDR2: SGHAT and FQNNGV. The CDR3 DNA sequence: TGTGCCAGCAGCCTGGACAGGGTCGTGGACATTCAGTACTTC. Its protein product is CASSLDRVVDIQYF.

The sample holds a few counts of this clonotype. The gene calls are TRBV9 and TRBJ1-4; possible D gene TRBD1, 5 bases. The length of the CDR3 is 14 residues. The V end was cut by 3 bases, the J end by 2 bases, with 8 bases between. Germline V gene lookup returns CDR1 SGDLS and CDR2 YYNGEE. In DNA, the CDR3 is TGTGCCAGCAGCGAGGGGATTACTAATGAAAAACTGTTTTTT. This translates into CASSEGITNEKLFF.

This clonotype came up many times. This chain uses TRBV18 with TRBJ2-3; 8 bases match TRBD2. This CDR3 has 16 amino acids. Germline CDR1 and CDR2: KGHSH and LQKENI. The V segment lost 3 bases and the J segment 3 bases; nucleotides outside the gene matches: 8. CDR3 in amino acids: CASSPMSGGWTDTQYF. CDR3 in DNA: TGTGCCAGCTCACCCATGAGCGGGGGTTGGACAGATACGCAGTATTTT.

This clonotype was picked up many times. The CDR3 coding sequence is TGTGCCAGCAGTCGACTAGCGGATAGTAAAAATGAGCAGTTCTTC. This gives the protein CASSRLADSKNEQFF. The V call is TRBV12-3 or TRBV12-4, the J call TRBJ2-1; TRBD2 agrees at 9 bases. CDR3 length equals 15 residues. With 5 bases clipped from V and 7 bases from J, the junction kept 9 bases outside the gene matches.

The CDR3 nucleotides read TGTGCCAGCAGTTTGTTGACAGGGGGCGCAGATACGCAGTATTTT. This gives the protein CASSLLTGGADTQYF. This chain links TRBV27 with TRBJ2-3; TRBD1 aligns across 10 bases. After removal of 3 bases from V and 4 bases from J, the junction contained 4 bases not matched to a gene. Germline assignment: CDR1 MNHEY and CDR2 SMNVEV (reference sequence). This CDR3 comprises 15 residues.

V is TRBV2 and J is TRBJ1-5, with TRBD1 matching over 8 bases. CDR1 SNHLY and CDR2 FYNNEI come from the germline V gene. The V and J ends lost 6 bases and 11 bases, in that order; junction bases with no gene match: 6. The CDR3 runs 12 residues. CDR3 residues: CASRFEQGAQHF. The CDR3 DNA is TGTGCCAGCAGATTTGAACAGGGGGCCCAGCATTTT. Full variable domain (remainder filled in from reference TRBV2 and TRBJ1-5): EPEVTQTPSHQVTQMGQEVILRCVPISNHLYFYWYRQILGQKVEFLVSFYNNEISEKSEIFDDQFSVERPDGSNFTLKIRSTKLEDSAMYFCASRFEQGAQHFGDGTRLSIL.

As to this clonotype: Since a much larger clone is just one base distant, this may be a read error. The chain has TRBV3-1 and TRBJ2-7; TRBD1 aligns across 7 bases. Losses at the gene ends were 4 bases for V and 3 bases for J; bases not matched to a gene: 6. CDR3 length: 14 amino acids. Germline loops: CDR1 LGHDT, CDR2 YNNKEL (reference sequence). CDR3 sequence: CASSRSRDSYEQYF. The CDR3 DNA is TGTGCCAGCAGCCGTTCCCGGGACAGCTACGAGCAGTACTTC.

This clonotype occurred many times. The rearrangement uses TRBV18 and TRBJ2-7, with D possibly being TRBD1 (6 bases). The CDR3 extends over 14 amino acids. Germline values: CDR1 KGHSH, CDR2 LQKENI. V lost 2 bases and J 2 bases, leaving 10 bases between the germline ends. The CDR3 DNA sequence: TGTGCCAGCTCACCAGGGACAATAACCTACGAGCAGTACTTC. It is translated as CASSPGTITYEQYF. The variable domain in full, completed from reference TRBV18 and TRBJ2-7, reads NAGVMQNPRHLVRRRGQEARLRCSPMKGHSHVYWYRQLPEEGLKFMVYLQKENIIDESGMPKERFSAEFPKEGPSILRIQQVVRGDSAAYFCASSPGTITYEQYFGPGTRLTVT.

This clonotype was found a few times. CDR3 sequence reads: CASSILGAVTDTQYF. Written as DNA, the CDR3 is TGTGCCAGTAGTATTCTCGGGGCTGTCACAGATACGCAGTATTTT. This rearrangement joins TRBV19 to TRBJ2-3; D might be TRBD1 or TRBD2, each matching 5 bases. Germline values: CDR1 LNHDA, CDR2 SQIVND (reference sequence). Trimming took 3 bases from V and 2 from J, leaving 12 bases between them. The CDR3 totals 15 residues. Combining the CDR3 with reference TRBV19 and TRBJ2-3 gives the whole variable domain DGGITQSPKYLFRKEGQNVTLSCEQNLNHDAMYWYRQDPGQGLRLIYYSQIVNDFQKGDIAEGYSVSREKKESFPLTVTSAQKNPTAFYLCASSILGAVTDTQYFGPGTRLTVL.

The table lists this clonotype with many counts. The chain employs TRBV6-2 or TRBV6-3 and TRBJ2-7; TRBD1 matches at 9 bases. There are 14 residues in the CDR3. V shed 5 bases and J 2 bases; nucleotides not matched to a gene: 4. Germline V gene data show CDR1 as MNHEY and CDR2 as SVGEGT. The CDR3 loop is CASSRGTGTYEQYF. The CDR3 DNA follows: TGTGCCAGCAGTAGGGGGACAGGGACCTACGAGCAGTACTTC.

In this sample, this clonotype turned up many times. V usage is TRBV3-1 and J usage is TRBJ2-3; 7 nucleotides line up with TRBD2. V shed 6 bases, J shed 8 bases, and the junction held 14 bases outside the gene matches. This CDR3 has 15 amino acids. In germline, CDR1 is LGHDT, CDR2 YNNKEL (reference sequence). In DNA, the CDR3 is TGTGCCAGCAGTGGGAGACTAGCAAGGGAGAGTACGCAGTATTTT. This sequence encodes CASSGRLARESTQYF.

For this clonotype: Likely a read error: the CDR3 ends without its conserved phenylalanine or tryptophan. This chain joins TRBV29-1 and TRBJ1-1, with D possibly matching TRBD1 (6 bases). Germline CDR1 and CDR2: SQVTM and ANQGSEA. The CDR3 consists of 14 residues. Trimming shortened V by 4 bases and J by 5 bases, and 17 bases separated the two germline ends. This CDR3 is CSVGRDTAYTEAFL. In DNA, the CDR3 is TGCAGCGTTGGGAGGGACACCGCTTATACTGAAGCTTTCCTT.

This clonotype came up many times. J is TRBJ2-2 and V is TRBV5-8; no definite D call. The CDR3 spans 15 residues. Germline V lookup: CDR1 SGHTS, CDR2 YDEGEE. V dropped 4 bases and J dropped 0 bases, with 10 bases sitting between them. The CDR3 DNA reads as TGTGCCAGCAGCAGAAGTTCAGCGAACACCGGGGAGCTGTTTTTT. Amino acids: CASSRSSANTGELFF.

This clonotype was detected only a few times. The junction does not match germline at one end; this may be a read error. The chain is built from TRBV6-9 and TRBJ1-1; D is perhaps TRBD1 (6 bases). The CDR3 extends over 15 amino acids. CDR1 MNHGY and CDR2 SVAAGI come from the germline V gene. CDR3 region: CASGYTGSGNTEAFF. The CDR3 coding sequence is TGTGCCAGCGGTTACACAGGGTCTGGGAACACTGAAGCTTTCTTT.

This clonotype was seen a handful of times. The chain recombines TRBV6-2 or TRBV6-3 with TRBJ2-7, with TRBD1 identical over 10 bases. Germline-derived CDR1 and CDR2 are MNHEY and SVGEGT. This CDR3 region has 15 residues. After removal of 5 bases from V and 5 bases from J, the junction contained 9 bases not matched to a gene. In DNA, the CDR3 is TGTGCCAGCAGTGACAGACAGGGGGCTAGCAACGAGCAGTACTTC. Protein product: CASSDRQGASNEQYF.

This clonotype was seen repeatedly, ten times or more. The chain combines TRBV28 with TRBJ2-7; D tentatively reads TRBD1 or TRBD2 (8 bases each). This CDR3 spans 16 amino acids. V lost 6 bases and J 4 bases, leaving 22 bases between the germline ends. Germline V gene lookup returns CDR1 MDHEN and CDR2 SYDVKM. CDR3 amino acids: CASRQGGTSKLYEQYF. CDR3 DNA: TGTGCCAGCAGACAGGGGGGGACTAGTAAATTGTACGAGCAGTACTTC.

This chain joins TRBV5-8 and TRBJ2-2; weak D call: TRBD2 (6 bases). CDR1 and CDR2 from the germline V gene are SGHTS and YDEGEE. This CDR3 contains 19 residues. V lost 0 bases, J lost 3 bases, and 21 bases lay in between. The CDR3 protein is CASSLGVGRGAHDTGELFF. In DNA form, the CDR3 reads TGTGCCAGCAGCTTGGGCGTGGGGCGCGGGGCGCATGACACCGGGGAGCTGTTTTTT.

This clonotype appeared a few times. The chain uses TRBV11-3 and TRBJ2-1, with 7 bases aligning to TRBD2. There are 15 residues in the CDR3. CDR1 is SGHNT, CDR2 YENEEA, per germline. Losses at the gene ends were 5 bases for V and 6 bases for J; bases not matched to a gene: 10. As DNA, the CDR3 is TGTGCCAGCAGCGCTGGGAGGGCCTTAGTCAATGAGCAGTTCTTC. This codes for CASSAGRALVNEQFF.

The chain employs TRBV15 and TRBJ1-1, with unresolved D. The CDR3 covers 15 residues. Germline lookup yields CDR1 LNHNV and CDR2 YYDKDF (reference sequence). V lost 2 bases and J lost 0, with 10 bases in between. CDR3 DNA: TGTGCCACCAGCAGAATAGACCGGGTGAACACTGAAGCTTTCTTT. As protein: CATSRIDRVNTEAFF. Full variable domain (remainder filled in from reference TRBV15 and TRBJ1-1): DAMVIQNPRYQVTQFGKPVTLSCSQTLNHNVMYWYQQKSSQAPKLLFHYYDKDFNNEADTPDNFQSRRPNTSFCFLDIRSPGLGDTAMYLCATSRIDRVNTEAFFGQGTRLTVV.

This clonotype showed up just a few times. The CDR3 DNA reads TGTGCCTGGAGTGTGGGGTATACTGAAGCTTTCTTT. Protein sequence: CAWSVGYTEAFF. The chain is built from TRBV30 and TRBJ1-1; D is undetermined. The CDR3 loop spans 12 amino acids. Germline CDR1 GTSNPN, CDR2 SVGIG (reference sequence). The V and J ends lost 0 bases and 5 bases respectively, with 7 bases between them.

This clonotype was recorded many times. This chain links TRBV6-2 or TRBV6-3 with TRBJ2-1, with D perhaps TRBD2 (6 bases). Germline V gene sequence: CDR1 MNHEY, CDR2 SVGEGT. Deletions cut 7 bases from V and 9 bases from J, with 22 bases between. The CDR3 has 15 residues. CDR3 amino acids: CASNHLDGSLGEQFF. Written as DNA, the CDR3 is TGTGCCAGCAACCATTTGGACGGGAGTCTGGGTGAGCAGTTCTTC.

This clonotype came up a few times. The chain employs TRBV7-3 and TRBJ1-6; D uncertain. The germline CDR1 and CDR2 sequences are SGHTA and FQGTGA. V dropped 2 bases and J dropped 8 bases, with 7 bases sitting between them. This CDR3 has 13 residues. CDR3 in amino acids: CASSLGVDSPLHF. As DNA, the CDR3 is TGTGCCAGCAGCTTAGGAGTCGATTCACCCCTCCACTTT.

As concerns this clonotype: Possible read error: a much larger clone is one base away. This sequence joins TRBV5-1 and TRBJ1-1; D gene unclear. The CDR3 has 17 residues. CDR1 SGHRS and CDR2 YFSETQ come from the germline V gene. Here the CDR3 reads CASSLVGPGFMNTVAFF. CDR3 bases: TGCGCCAGCAGCCTAGTAGGTCCAGGTTTCATGAACACTGTAGCTTTCTTT.

This clonotype has a handful of counts. A much larger clone differs by one base, so this may be a read error. This rearrangement joins TRBV18 to TRBJ2-1; D might be TRBD2 (5 bases). Germline V gene sequence: CDR1 KGHSH, CDR2 LQKENI. The ends were cut back, 2 bases at V and 5 bases at J, with 16 bases in the middle. The CDR3 extends over 16 amino acids. The CDR3 sequence: CASSPEEWEPHNEQFF. CDR3 nucleotide sequence: TGTGCCAGCTCACCAGAGGAGTGGGAGCCCCACAATGAGCAGTTCTTC.